These T cell receptor beta chains were read from a single sample in a study of pediatric ulcerative colitis. Libraries were prepared by immunoSEQ multiplex PCR; TCRdb keeps only in-frame clonotypes and omits some of them. The sample lists approximately 32,000 clones, 82% occurring once. Material: blood. Receptors were obtained from a boy under 18 with severe ulcerative colitis. Each CDR3 is given with its conserved first and last residue. A D gene is named only where the DNA matches it firmly. Clone size, where shown, is once, few, many, or a class for clones that have expanded.

clone size | J gene | V gene | D gene | CDR3 DNA | CDR3 protein
few | TRBJ1-5 | TRBV5-1 | TRBD1 | TGCGCCAGCAGCCCGGGACAGGGAGGTGATCAGCCCCAGCATTTT | CASSPGQGGDQPQHF
. | TRBJ2-3 | TRBV6-6 | . | TGTGCCAGCAGTCGGCCGGGGGGCCTAGTGTATTTT | CASSRPGGLVYF
. | TRBJ2-4 | TRBV6-1 | . | TGTGCCAGCAGTATGACACCCCAAGCCAAAAACATTCAGTACTTC | CASSMTPQAKNIQYF
once | TRBJ2-7 | TRBV27 | . | TGTGCCAGCAGTTTCTTCCCCGGTTCCCACGAGCAGTACTTC | CASSFFPGSHEQYF
. | TRBJ1-2 | TRBV6-4 | . | TGTGCCAGCACAGGTCTCCTCTATGGCTACACCTTC | CASTGLLYGYTF
. | TRBJ1-1 | TRBV11-2 | . | TGTGCCAGCAGCTCCCTGGGCGAGGGAACTGAAGCTTTCTTT | CASSSLGEGTEAFF
. | TRBJ1-2 | TRBV2 | . | TGTGCCAGCAGTGAAGCATCGGGGGATATCTATGGCTACACCTTC | CASSEASGDIYGYTF
. | TRBJ2-3 | TRBV6-1 | TRBD1 | TGTGCCAGCAGTGAAGGACAGGGAGCCTCAGATACGCAGTATTTT | CASSEGQGASDTQYF
. | TRBJ2-3 | TRBV4-1 | TRBD2 | TGCGCCAGCAGCCTCGCGGGGGTTCCAGATACGCAGTATTTT | CASSLAGVPDTQYF
. | TRBJ1-1 | TRBV6-1 | . | TGTGCCAGCCGGGGCAGCGGCACTGAAGCTTTCTTT | CASRGSGTEAFF
. | TRBJ1-1 | TRBV13 | . | TGTGCCAGCAGCTCCGAGGGGGGTTACACTGAAGCTTTCTTT | CASSSEGGYTEAFF
. | TRBJ2-1 | TRBV27 | TRBD2 | TGTGCCAGCAAACTAGCGGGGGGTCTCGCAAACAATGAGCAGTTCTTC | CASKLAGGLANNEQFF
. | TRBJ2-1 | TRBV27 | . | TGTGCCAGCAGTTTGAGGGGGGCTTACAATGAGCAGTTCTTC | CASSLRGAYNEQFF
. | TRBJ2-7 | TRBV11-2 | . | TGTGCCAGCAGCCACACTAGGCCCTCGGAGCAGTACTTC | CASSHTRPSEQYF
. | TRBJ2-5 | TRBV15 | TRBD1 | TGTGCCACCAGCAGGGACAGGGGCGAGACCCAGTACTTC | CATSRDRGETQYF
. | TRBJ1-3 | TRBV6-4 | . | TGTGCCAGCACAGGGTTTGGAAACACCATATATTTT | CASTGFGNTIYF
few | TRBJ2-7 | TRBV18 | . | TGTGCCAGCTCACTCCCCCCCGGGGACGAGCAGTACTTC | CASSLPPGDEQYF
. | TRBJ2-1 | TRBV27 | . | TGTGCCAGCAGTTTCTTAACGACTAGCTCCTACAATGAGCAGTTCTTC | CASSFLTTSSYNEQFF
. | TRBJ1-1 | TRBV6-5 | . | TGTGCCAGCAAGGGCAGCCCACTGAACACTGAAGCTTTCTTT | CASKGSPLNTEAFF
. | TRBJ1-5 | TRBV12-5 | . | TGTGCTAGTGGTTTGGGGAACAGGGTTACCAATCAGCCCCAGCATTTT | CASGLGNRVTNQPQHF
. | TRBJ2-1 | TRBV30 | TRBD1 | TGTGCCTGTACGGGACAGTATTACGATGAGCAGTTCTTC | CACTGQYYDEQFF
. | TRBJ2-3 | TRBV5-1 | . | TGCGCCAGCAGCTTGCAGTTACCCACAGATACGCAGTATTTT | CASSLQLPTDTQYF
. | TRBJ1-5 | TRBV6-5 | . | TGTGCCAGCAGTCCCTCGGGGACAAGCAATCAGCCCCAGCATTTT | CASSPSGTSNQPQHF
. | TRBJ2-7 | TRBV7-9 | . | TGTGCCAGCAGCTCCAACAGCGACGAGCAGTACTTC | CASSSNSDEQYF
. | TRBJ2-3 | TRBV29-1 | . | TGCAGCGTTGTAGCAGGGATCACAGATACGCAGTATTTT | CSVVAGITDTQYF
. | TRBJ2-5 | TRBV2 | TRBD2 | TGTGCCAGCAGTCTAGACACCGGGACTAGCGGGGGGGGTCGGACCCAGTACTTC | CASSLDTGTSGGGRTQYF
. | TRBJ1-1 | TRBV5-6 | . | TGTGCCAGCAGCTGGTCCGGCAACACTGAAGCTTTCTTT | CASSWSGNTEAFF
. | TRBJ2-1 | TRBV9 | . | TGTGCCAGCAGCGGTGGACTGCTTACGAATGAGCAGTTCTTC | CASSGGLLTNEQFF
. | TRBJ2-4 | TRBV7-9 | . | TGTGCCAGCAGCTTAGCGGGCCGCGGCTCCCAAAACATTCAGTACTTC | CASSLAGRGSQNIQYF
. | TRBJ2-1 | TRBV7-3 | . | TGTGCCAGCAGCTTAAGAGGGGGTGGTAATGAGCAGTTCTTC | CASSLRGGGNEQFF
. | TRBJ1-5 | TRBV7-8 | . | TGTGCCAGCAGCGACCGCCAGGGAGGAGGCAATCAGCCCCAGCATTTT | CASSDRQGGGNQPQHF
once | TRBJ2-3 | TRBV7-9 | . | TGTGCCAGCAGCCTTAGGGTGCTGGGTACGCAGTATTTT | CASSLRVLGTQYF
. | TRBJ1-1 | TRBV30 | TRBD1 | TGTGCCTCGGAGGGACAGACAATGAACACTGAAGCTTTCTTT | CASEGQTMNTEAFF
. | TRBJ1-1 | TRBV30 | . | TGTGCCTGGAGTGTTTTTGGGGGGACCCGCGAAGCTTTCTTT | CAWSVFGGTREAFF
. | TRBJ2-7 | TRBV6-6 | TRBD1 | TGTGCCAGCAGATCGACAGGGGGCGTCGACGAGCAGTACTTC | CASRSTGGVDEQYF
once | TRBJ1-1 | TRBV7-9 | . | TGTGCCAGCAACTCCCATGAGTCCAATAAGAACACTGAAGCTTTCTTT | CASNSHESNKNTEAFF
. | TRBJ2-7 | TRBV18 | . | TGTGCCAGCTCAAGCTCGGAAGGATCCTACGAGCAGTACTTC | CASSSSEGSYEQYF
once | TRBJ1-4 | TRBV7-8 | . | TGTGCCAGCTCACCTTCTAATGAAAAACTGTTTTTT | CASSPSNEKLFF
. | TRBJ2-1 | TRBV7-9 | . | TGTGCCAGCAGCTTATCTGGGACTGAGCAGTTCTTC | CASSLSGTEQFF
. | TRBJ2-5 | TRBV11-2 | TRBD1 | TGTGCCAGCAGCGTAGACAGGGTTGCGACCCAGTACTTC | CASSVDRVATQYF
. | TRBJ1-5 | TRBV6-6 | TRBD1 | TGTGCCAGCAGTTACTCTGACAGGGGGGGACTGGCCCAGCATTTT | CASSYSDRGGLAQHF
. | TRBJ2-1 | TRBV19 | . | TGTGCCAGTAGTATGTTGCCCTTAATCGGCGATGAGCAGTTCTTC | CASSMLPLIGDEQFF
. | TRBJ1-2 | TRBV5-6 | . | TGTGCCAGCAGCTTGGCCGGCAGGCCTAACTATGGCTACACCTTC | CASSLAGRPNYGYTF
. | TRBJ2-2 | TRBV9 | TRBD1 | TGTGCCAGCAGCGCCGGGACAGGGTCCACCGGGGAGCTGTTTTTT | CASSAGTGSTGELFF
. | TRBJ1-2 | TRBV7-8 | . | TGTGCCAGCAGCACGACGGAGGGGGGTGGCTACACCTTC | CASSTTEGGGYTF
. | TRBJ2-5 | TRBV11-2 | . | TGTGCCAGCAGCTTAGATGGGAAGGGGTCCCAAGAGACCCAGTACTTC | CASSLDGKGSQETQYF
. | TRBJ2-5 | TRBV10-2 | TRBD2 | TGCGCCAGCAGCCGGACTAGCTGGGAGACCCAGTACTTC | CASSRTSWETQYF
. | TRBJ2-2 | TRBV11-2 | TRBD2 | TGTGCCAGCAGTCCCGGACTAGGACTTACCGGGGAGCTGTTTTTT | CASSPGLGLTGELFF
. | TRBJ1-1 | TRBV11-2 | . | TGTGCCAGCAGCTTAGATGGCGGCGCTGAAGCTTTCTTT | CASSLDGGAEAFF
once | TRBJ2-5 | TRBV19 | . | TGTGCCAGTAGTTCGGGCGAGACCCAGTACTTC | CASSSGETQYF
. | TRBJ1-3 | TRBV6-5 | . | TGTGCCACCAACCCGGGATCTGGAAACACCATATATTTT | CATNPGSGNTIYF
. | TRBJ1-3 | TRBV11-1 | . | TGTGCCAGCAGCGTCAGGGGTGGAAACACCATATATTTT | CASSVRGGNTIYF
. | TRBJ1-3 | TRBV6-5 | . | TGTGCCAGCAGAACGGACAGAAACTCTGGAAACACCATATATTTT | CASRTDRNSGNTIYF
. | TRBJ2-3 | TRBV6-5 | . | TGTGCCAGCAGTTACTCAGGACAGATCACAGATACGCAGTATTTT | CASSYSGQITDTQYF
few | TRBJ2-7 | TRBV5-1 | TRBD2 | TGCGCCAGCAGGACGGGACTAGCGGATTACGAGCAGTACTTC | CASRTGLADYEQYF
once | TRBJ2-7 | TRBV29-1 | . | TGCAGCGTCTTGGGACTGATGACCTACGAGCAGTACTTC | CSVLGLMTYEQYF
. | TRBJ1-5 | TRBV10-3 | . | TGTGCCATCAGTGAGTCTCGACCCTCTGGGGGCTATAGCAATCAGCCCCAGCATTTT | CAISESRPSGGYSNQPQHF